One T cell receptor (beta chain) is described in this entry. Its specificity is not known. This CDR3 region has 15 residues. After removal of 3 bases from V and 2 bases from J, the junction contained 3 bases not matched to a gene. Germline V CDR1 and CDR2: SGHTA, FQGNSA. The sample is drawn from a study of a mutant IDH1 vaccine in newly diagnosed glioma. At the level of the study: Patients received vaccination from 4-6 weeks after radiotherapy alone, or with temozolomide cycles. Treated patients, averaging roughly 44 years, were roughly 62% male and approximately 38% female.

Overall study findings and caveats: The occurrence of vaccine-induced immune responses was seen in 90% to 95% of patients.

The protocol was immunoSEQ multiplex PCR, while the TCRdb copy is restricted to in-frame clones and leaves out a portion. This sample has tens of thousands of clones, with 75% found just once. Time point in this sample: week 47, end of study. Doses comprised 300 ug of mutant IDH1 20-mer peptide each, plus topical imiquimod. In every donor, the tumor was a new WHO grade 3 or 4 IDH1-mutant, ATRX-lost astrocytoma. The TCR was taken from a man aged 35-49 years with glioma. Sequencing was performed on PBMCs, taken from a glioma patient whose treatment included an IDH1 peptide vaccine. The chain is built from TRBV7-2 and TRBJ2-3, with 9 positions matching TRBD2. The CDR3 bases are TGTGCCAGCAGCTTCCTAGCGGGGCTCACAGATACGCAGTATTTT. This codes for CASSFLAGLTDTQYF.